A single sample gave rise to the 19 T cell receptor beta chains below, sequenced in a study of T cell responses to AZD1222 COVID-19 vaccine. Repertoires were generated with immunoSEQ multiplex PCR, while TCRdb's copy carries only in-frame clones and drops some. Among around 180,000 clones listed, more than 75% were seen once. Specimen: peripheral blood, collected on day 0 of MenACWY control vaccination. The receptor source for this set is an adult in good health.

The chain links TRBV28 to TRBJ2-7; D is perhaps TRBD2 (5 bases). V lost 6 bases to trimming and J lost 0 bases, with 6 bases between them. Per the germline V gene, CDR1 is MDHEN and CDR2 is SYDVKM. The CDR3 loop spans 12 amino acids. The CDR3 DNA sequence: TGTGCCAGCAGCGGGGTCTCCTACGAGCAGTACTTC. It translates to CASSGVSYEQYF. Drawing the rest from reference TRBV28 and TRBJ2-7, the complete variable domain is DVKVTQSSRYLVKRTGEKVFLECVQDMDHENMFWYRQDPGLGLRLIYFSYDVKMKEKGDIPEGYSVSREKKERFSLILESASTNQTSMYLCASSGVSYEQYFGPGTRLTVT.

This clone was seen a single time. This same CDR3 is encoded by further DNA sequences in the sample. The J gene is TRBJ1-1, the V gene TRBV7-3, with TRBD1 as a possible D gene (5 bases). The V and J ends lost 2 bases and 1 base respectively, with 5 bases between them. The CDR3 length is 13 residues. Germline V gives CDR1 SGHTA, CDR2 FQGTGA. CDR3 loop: CASSLDRNTEAFF. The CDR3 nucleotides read TGTGCCAGCAGCTTAGACAGGAACACTGAAGCTTTCTTT.

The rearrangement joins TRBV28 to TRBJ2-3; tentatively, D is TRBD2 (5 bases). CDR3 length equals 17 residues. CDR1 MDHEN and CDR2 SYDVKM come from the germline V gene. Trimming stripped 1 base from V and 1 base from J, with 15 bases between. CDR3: CASSLSSTGVGTDTQYF. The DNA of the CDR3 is TGTGCCAGCAGTTTATCCTCGACCGGGGTTGGCACAGATACGCAGTATTTT.

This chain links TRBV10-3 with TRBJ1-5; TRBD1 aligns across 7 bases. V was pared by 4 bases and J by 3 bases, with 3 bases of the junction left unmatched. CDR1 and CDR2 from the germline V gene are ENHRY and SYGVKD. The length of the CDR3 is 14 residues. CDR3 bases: TGTGCCATCAGTGGACAGGGCCCCAATCAGCCCCAGCATTTT. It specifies CAISGQGPNQPQHF.

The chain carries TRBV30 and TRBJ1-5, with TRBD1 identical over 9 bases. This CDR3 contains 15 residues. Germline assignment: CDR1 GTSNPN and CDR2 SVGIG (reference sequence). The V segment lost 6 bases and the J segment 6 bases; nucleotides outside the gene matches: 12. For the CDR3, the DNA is TGTGCCTGCAACTATCCGGGGACAGGGACTCAGCCCCAGCATTTT. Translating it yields CACNYPGTGTQPQHF.

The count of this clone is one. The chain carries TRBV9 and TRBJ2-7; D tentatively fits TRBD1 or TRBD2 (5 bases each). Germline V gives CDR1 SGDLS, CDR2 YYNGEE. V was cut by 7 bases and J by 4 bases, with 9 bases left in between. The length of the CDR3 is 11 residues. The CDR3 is CASSGTYEQYF. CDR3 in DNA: TGTGCCAGCTCAGGGACGTACGAGCAGTACTTC.

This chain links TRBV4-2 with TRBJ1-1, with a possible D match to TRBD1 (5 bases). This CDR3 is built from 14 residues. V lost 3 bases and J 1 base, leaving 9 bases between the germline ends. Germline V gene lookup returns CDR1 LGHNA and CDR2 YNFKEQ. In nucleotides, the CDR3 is TGTGCCAGCAGCCAGTTTGGGGGGAACACTGAAGCTTTCTTT. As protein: CASSQFGGNTEAFF.

CDR3 in amino acids: CASSYGTGNTEAFF. The DNA for the CDR3 is TGCGCCAGCAGCTACGGGACAGGGAACACTGAAGCTTTCTTT. The chain carries TRBV5-1 and TRBJ1-1; 8 nucleotides align to TRBD1. The CDR3 has 14 residues. J gave up 1 base and V 3 bases, and 2 bases lay outside the gene matches. The V gene's germline CDR1 is SGHRS and CDR2 YFSETQ.

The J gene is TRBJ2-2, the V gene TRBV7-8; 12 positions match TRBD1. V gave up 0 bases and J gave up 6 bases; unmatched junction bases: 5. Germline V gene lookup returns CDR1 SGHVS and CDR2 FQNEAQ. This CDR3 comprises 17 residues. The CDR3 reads CASSLALRDRGPGELFF. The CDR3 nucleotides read TGTGCCAGCAGCTTAGCGCTACGGGACAGGGGGCCCGGGGAGCTGTTTTTT.

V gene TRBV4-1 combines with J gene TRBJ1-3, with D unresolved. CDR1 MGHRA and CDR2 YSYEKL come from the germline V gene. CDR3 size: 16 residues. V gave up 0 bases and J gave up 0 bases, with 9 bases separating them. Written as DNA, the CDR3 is TGCGCCAGCAGCCAAGAATGGAGCAACTCTGGAAACACCATATATTTT. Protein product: CASSQEWSNSGNTIYF.

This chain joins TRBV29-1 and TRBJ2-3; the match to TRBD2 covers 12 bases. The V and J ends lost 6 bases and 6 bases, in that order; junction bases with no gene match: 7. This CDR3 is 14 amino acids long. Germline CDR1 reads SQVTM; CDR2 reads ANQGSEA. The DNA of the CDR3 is TGCAGCGTCTTGACTAGCGGGAGTTGGGATACGCAGTATTTT. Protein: CSVLTSGSWDTQYF.

The CDR3 reads CASSQEGGLDYEQYF. DNA of the CDR3: TGCGCCAGCAGCCAAGAGGGGGGACTCGACTACGAGCAGTACTTC. The gene calls are TRBV4-1 and TRBJ2-7, with D perhaps TRBD2 (6 bases). The V gene's germline CDR1 is MGHRA and CDR2 YSYEKL. The germline V and J ends were trimmed by 0 bases and 3 bases, with 12 bases remaining between them. The CDR3 is 15 residues long.

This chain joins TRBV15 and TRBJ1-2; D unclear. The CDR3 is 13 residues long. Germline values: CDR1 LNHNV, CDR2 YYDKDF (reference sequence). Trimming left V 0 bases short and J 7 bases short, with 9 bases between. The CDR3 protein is CATSREGSGGYTF. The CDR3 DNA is TGTGCCACCAGCAGAGAGGGGTCAGGTGGCTACACCTTC.

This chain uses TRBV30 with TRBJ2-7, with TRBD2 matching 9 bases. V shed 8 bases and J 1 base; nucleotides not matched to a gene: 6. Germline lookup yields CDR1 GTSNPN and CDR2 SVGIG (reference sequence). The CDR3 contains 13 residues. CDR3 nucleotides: TGTGCCCGGGGGGCGGGAGGGTCCTACGAGCAGTACTTC. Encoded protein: CARGAGGSYEQYF.

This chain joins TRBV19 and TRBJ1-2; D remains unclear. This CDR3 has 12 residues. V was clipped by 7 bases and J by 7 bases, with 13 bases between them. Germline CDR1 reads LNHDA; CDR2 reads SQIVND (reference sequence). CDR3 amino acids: CASKSGVSGYTF. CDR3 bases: TGTGCCAGTAAAAGTGGGGTCTCTGGCTACACCTTC. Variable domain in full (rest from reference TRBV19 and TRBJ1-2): DGGITQSPKYLFRKEGQNVTLSCEQNLNHDAMYWYRQDPGQGLRLIYYSQIVNDFQKGDIAEGYSVSREKKESFPLTVTSAQKNPTAFYLCASKSGVSGYTFGSGTRLTVV.

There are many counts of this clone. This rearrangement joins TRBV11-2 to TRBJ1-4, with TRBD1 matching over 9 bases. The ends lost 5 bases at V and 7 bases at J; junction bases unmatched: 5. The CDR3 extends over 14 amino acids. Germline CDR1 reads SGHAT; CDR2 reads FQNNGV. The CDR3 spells CASSRGQGGEKLFF. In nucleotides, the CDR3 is TGTGCCAGCAGCCGGGGACAGGGAGGTGAAAAACTGTTTTTT.

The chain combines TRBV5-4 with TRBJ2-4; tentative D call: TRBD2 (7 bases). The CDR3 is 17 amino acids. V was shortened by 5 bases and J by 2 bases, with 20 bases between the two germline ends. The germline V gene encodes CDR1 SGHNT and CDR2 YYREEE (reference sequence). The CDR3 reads CASSSQREGGSKNIQYF. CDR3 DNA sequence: TGTGCCAGCAGTTCCCAACGTGAGGGGGGGTCCAAAAACATTCAGTACTTC.

In nucleotides, the CDR3 is TGTGCCACCAGTGACCCCAGGGGCCAGAGTTACAATGAGCAGTTCTTC. Residues: CATSDPRGQSYNEQFF. The V and J genes are TRBV24-1 and TRBJ2-1; TRBD1 might be the D (6 bases). V dropped 4 bases and J dropped 4 bases, with 16 bases sitting between them. The CDR3 length is 16 residues. The germline V gene encodes CDR1 KGHDR and CDR2 SFDVKD.

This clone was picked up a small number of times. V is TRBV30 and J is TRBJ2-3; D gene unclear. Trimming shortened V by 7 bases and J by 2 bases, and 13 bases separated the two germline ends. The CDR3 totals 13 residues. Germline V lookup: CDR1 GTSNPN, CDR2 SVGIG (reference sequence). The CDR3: CASTDQNTDTQYF. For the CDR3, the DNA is TGTGCCTCGACGGACCAAAACACAGATACGCAGTATTTT.